The rows below give T cell receptor beta chains drawn from one sample of a study of blood T cell repertoires in COVID-19. The protocol was immunoSEQ multiplex PCR, while the TCRdb copy is restricted to in-frame clones and leaves out a portion. Here the sample spans around 310,000 clones, 89% being singletons. The material sequenced was peripheral blood. The origin of the receptors is a woman aged 55-70 years with acute or convalescent COVID-19. Each CDR3 is given with its conserved first and last residue. Fields, in order: CDR3 length, clone size, J gene, D gene, V gene, CDR3 protein, CDR3 DNA. D genes are given only for firm matches. Size is stated for part of the rows, as once, few or many counts, or as a class when the clone is expanded.

cdr3_length: 14; clone_size: .; j_call: TRBJ2-3; d_call: .; v_call: TRBV9; cdr3_aa: CASSGQASTDTQYF; cdr3_nt: TGTGCCAGCAGCGGCCAGGCGAGCACAGATACGCAGTATTTT
cdr3_length: 16; clone_size: .; j_call: TRBJ1-2; d_call: .; v_call: TRBV28; cdr3_aa: CASSLAAGNLFYGYTF; cdr3_nt: TGTGCCAGCAGTCTGGCTGCCGGGAACCTATTTTATGGCTACACCTTC
cdr3_length: 13; clone_size: .; j_call: TRBJ1-2; d_call: TRBD1; v_call: TRBV3-1/TRBV3-2; cdr3_aa: CASTKQGGGGYTF; cdr3_nt: TGTGCCAGCACAAAACAGGGGGGCGGTGGCTACACCTTC
cdr3_length: 16; clone_size: .; j_call: TRBJ1-4; d_call: .; v_call: TRBV4-2; cdr3_aa: CASSQDWRAQGEKLFF; cdr3_nt: TGTGCCAGCAGCCAAGATTGGCGGGCCCAGGGGGAAAAACTGTTTTTT
cdr3_length: 14; clone_size: .; j_call: TRBJ1-3; d_call: .; v_call: TRBV5-6; cdr3_aa: CASSRGYSGNTIYF; cdr3_nt: TGTGCCAGCAGCCGGGGGTACTCTGGAAACACCATATATTTT
cdr3_length: 12; clone_size: .; j_call: TRBJ2-7; d_call: TRBD1; v_call: TRBV29-1; cdr3_aa: CSVGQGTYEQYF; cdr3_nt: TGCAGCGTTGGACAGGGAACCTACGAGCAGTACTTC
cdr3_length: 16; clone_size: .; j_call: TRBJ2-3; d_call: .; v_call: TRBV30; cdr3_aa: CAWTDTHTLAGDTQYF; cdr3_nt: TGTGCCTGGACCGACACTCATACCTTGGCGGGAGATACGCAGTATTTT
cdr3_length: 15; clone_size: .; j_call: TRBJ2-7; d_call: TRBD1; v_call: TRBV7-2; cdr3_aa: CASSPSWGQGSEQYF; cdr3_nt: TGTGCCAGCAGCCCCAGTTGGGGACAGGGATCCGAGCAGTACTTC
cdr3_length: 15; clone_size: .; j_call: TRBJ2-2; d_call: .; v_call: TRBV5-1; cdr3_aa: CASSLGTTNTGELFF; cdr3_nt: TGCGCCAGCAGCTTAGGGACAACGAACACCGGGGAGCTGTTTTTT
cdr3_length: 14; clone_size: .; j_call: TRBJ1-2; d_call: .; v_call: TRBV6-5; cdr3_aa: CASSPSQKNYGYTF; cdr3_nt: TGTGCCAGCAGTCCATCACAGAAGAACTATGGCTACACCTTC
cdr3_length: 14; clone_size: .; j_call: TRBJ2-7; d_call: TRBD1; v_call: TRBV5-1; cdr3_aa: CASSIGTGSGEQYF; cdr3_nt: TGCGCCAGCAGCATCGGGACAGGGAGCGGCGAGCAGTACTTC
cdr3_length: 16; clone_size: .; j_call: TRBJ1-1; d_call: .; v_call: TRBV5-1; cdr3_aa: CASSERTTALNTEAFF; cdr3_nt: TGCGCCAGCAGCGAGAGGACAACGGCTTTGAACACTGAAGCTTTCTTT
cdr3_length: 16; clone_size: .; j_call: TRBJ2-5; d_call: TRBD2; v_call: TRBV19; cdr3_aa: CASSIDGGLASETQYF; cdr3_nt: TGTGCCAGTAGTATAGATGGGGGACTAGCGAGTGAGACCCAGTACTTC
cdr3_length: 16; clone_size: few; j_call: TRBJ2-2; d_call: TRBD2; v_call: TRBV7-3; cdr3_aa: CASSFWLAGGVGELFF; cdr3_nt: TGTGCCAGCAGCTTTTGGCTAGCGGGAGGTGTCGGGGAGCTGTTTTTT
cdr3_length: 12; clone_size: many; j_call: TRBJ1-2; d_call: .; v_call: TRBV30; cdr3_aa: CARDTRGGGYTF; cdr3_nt: TGTGCCCGGGACACCCGAGGAGGTGGCTACACCTTC
cdr3_length: 16; clone_size: .; j_call: TRBJ2-5; d_call: TRBD2; v_call: TRBV9; cdr3_aa: CASSVGGLAGQETQYF; cdr3_nt: TGTGCCAGCAGCGTAGGAGGACTAGCGGGACAAGAGACCCAGTACTTC
cdr3_length: 16; clone_size: .; j_call: TRBJ1-2; d_call: .; v_call: TRBV4-3; cdr3_aa: CASSQVSTEINYGYTF; cdr3_nt: TGCGCCAGCAGCCAAGTCAGTACAGAAATTAACTATGGCTACACCTTC
cdr3_length: 15; clone_size: .; j_call: TRBJ1-6; d_call: TRBD1; v_call: TRBV7-8; cdr3_aa: CASSSMDRGLSPLHF; cdr3_nt: TGTGCCAGCAGCTCGATGGACAGGGGGCTATCACCCCTCCACTTT
cdr3_length: 15; clone_size: .; j_call: TRBJ2-7; d_call: .; v_call: TRBV27; cdr3_aa: CASRRTGQSSYEQYF; cdr3_nt: TGTGCCAGCCGAAGGACTGGACAGTCCTCCTACGAGCAGTACTTC
cdr3_length: 12; clone_size: .; j_call: TRBJ1-2; d_call: TRBD1; v_call: TRBV2; cdr3_aa: CASMIGGDGYTF; cdr3_nt: TGTGCCAGCATGATAGGGGGCGATGGCTACACCTTC
cdr3_length: 14; clone_size: .; j_call: TRBJ2-5; d_call: .; v_call: TRBV2; cdr3_aa: CASSEVRRGETQYF; cdr3_nt: TGTGCCAGCAGTGAGGTCCGCCGAGGAGAGACCCAGTACTTC
cdr3_length: 15; clone_size: .; j_call: TRBJ1-2; d_call: TRBD1; v_call: TRBV2; cdr3_aa: CASSDGGGVAGGYTF; cdr3_nt: TGTGCCAGCAGTGACGGAGGGGGCGTCGCAGGTGGCTACACCTTC
cdr3_length: 13; clone_size: .; j_call: TRBJ2-7; d_call: TRBD1; v_call: TRBV18; cdr3_aa: CASSDRGRYEQYF; cdr3_nt: TGTGCCAGCTCAGACAGGGGGCGGTACGAGCAGTACTTC
cdr3_length: 12; clone_size: .; j_call: TRBJ2-4; d_call: .; v_call: TRBV29-1; cdr3_aa: CSIGTSKNIQYF; cdr3_nt: TGCAGCATCGGGACTTCCAAAAACATTCAGTACTTC
cdr3_length: 15; clone_size: .; j_call: TRBJ2-3; d_call: .; v_call: TRBV29-1; cdr3_aa: CSVGGDQNVADTQYF; cdr3_nt: TGCAGCGTTGGGGGGGACCAAAACGTGGCAGATACGCAGTATTTT
cdr3_length: 15; clone_size: .; j_call: TRBJ2-5; d_call: TRBD1; v_call: TRBV27; cdr3_aa: CASSFLRDRGETQYF; cdr3_nt: TGTGCCAGCAGTTTTCTCCGGGACAGAGGGGAGACCCAGTACTTC
cdr3_length: 14; clone_size: .; j_call: TRBJ1-5; d_call: TRBD1; v_call: TRBV2; cdr3_aa: CASLRDRAIQPQHF; cdr3_nt: TGTGCCAGCCTACGGGACAGGGCTATTCAGCCCCAGCATTTT
cdr3_length: 14; clone_size: .; j_call: TRBJ1-3; d_call: TRBD1; v_call: TRBV28; cdr3_aa: CASTFTGAGNTIYF; cdr3_nt: TGTGCCAGCACCTTTACAGGGGCAGGAAACACCATATATTTT
cdr3_length: 13; clone_size: .; j_call: TRBJ2-2; d_call: .; v_call: TRBV28; cdr3_aa: CASSLSFTGELFF; cdr3_nt: TGTGCCAGCAGTTTATCCTTCACCGGGGAGCTGTTTTTT
cdr3_length: 16; clone_size: few; j_call: TRBJ2-7; d_call: TRBD2; v_call: TRBV5-1; cdr3_aa: CASSLREGPLSYEQYF; cdr3_nt: TGCGCCAGCAGCTTGCGGGAGGGCCCCCTCTCCTACGAGCAGTACTTC
cdr3_length: 16; clone_size: .; j_call: TRBJ2-7; d_call: .; v_call: TRBV28; cdr3_aa: CASSSGPGLYSYEQYF; cdr3_nt: TGTGCCAGCAGTTCGGGCCCGGGACTTTACTCCTACGAGCAGTACTTC
cdr3_length: 20; clone_size: .; j_call: TRBJ1-5; d_call: .; v_call: TRBV21-1; cdr3_aa: CASSKVSGQKARLLDQPQHF; cdr3_nt: TGTGCCAGCAGCAAAGTTTCGGGACAAAAGGCCCGGCTACTCGATCAGCCCCAGCATTTT
cdr3_length: 14; clone_size: .; j_call: TRBJ1-5; d_call: TRBD1; v_call: TRBV2; cdr3_aa: CASSRGGGYQPQHF; cdr3_nt: TGTGCCAGCAGTCGTGGAGGGGGCTATCAGCCCCAGCATTTT
cdr3_length: 14; clone_size: .; j_call: TRBJ1-5; d_call: .; v_call: TRBV6-1; cdr3_aa: CASSESQVGQPQHF; cdr3_nt: TGTGCCAGCAGTGAATCACAGGTGGGACAGCCCCAGCATTTT
cdr3_length: 16; clone_size: .; j_call: TRBJ2-1; d_call: TRBD1; v_call: TRBV28; cdr3_aa: CASSPPTGYSYNEQFF; cdr3_nt: TGTGCCAGCAGTCCACCGACAGGGTATTCCTACAATGAGCAGTTCTTC
cdr3_length: 15; clone_size: .; j_call: TRBJ1-2; d_call: TRBD1; v_call: TRBV5-4; cdr3_aa: CASSLVRQGSYGYTF; cdr3_nt: TGTGCCAGCAGCTTAGTGAGACAGGGTAGCTATGGCTACACCTTC
cdr3_length: 16; clone_size: .; j_call: TRBJ2-7; d_call: .; v_call: TRBV28; cdr3_aa: CASQLGRGHTDYEQYF; cdr3_nt: TGTGCCTCCCAGTTAGGGCGGGGTCACACCGACTACGAGCAGTACTTC
cdr3_length: 16; clone_size: .; j_call: TRBJ1-2; d_call: .; v_call: TRBV7-9; cdr3_aa: CASSLETGSANYGYTF; cdr3_nt: TGTGCCAGCAGCTTAGAAACAGGATCGGCGAACTATGGCTACACCTTC
cdr3_length: 15; clone_size: .; j_call: TRBJ1-3; d_call: .; v_call: TRBV6-4; cdr3_aa: CASSGGTNSGNTIYF; cdr3_nt: TGTGCCAGCAGTGGTGGGACAAACTCTGGAAACACCATATATTTT
cdr3_length: 11; clone_size: .; j_call: TRBJ2-1; d_call: .; v_call: TRBV29-1; cdr3_aa: CSVAPGNEQFF; cdr3_nt: TGCAGCGTTGCACCCGGCAATGAGCAGTTCTTC
cdr3_length: 14; clone_size: .; j_call: TRBJ1-4; d_call: TRBD1; v_call: TRBV30; cdr3_aa: CAWSGDRGREKLFF; cdr3_nt: TGTGCCTGGAGTGGGGACAGGGGGCGTGAAAAACTGTTTTTT
cdr3_length: 13; clone_size: .; j_call: TRBJ1-1; d_call: .; v_call: TRBV12-3/TRBV12-4; cdr3_aa: CASSGGGHTEAFF; cdr3_nt: TGTGCCAGCAGTGGGGGGGGCCACACTGAAGCTTTCTTT